This T cell receptor beta chain was observed in a study of immune heterogeneity within non-small cell lung tumors. This clonotype qualifies as medium-sized. The starting template was genomic DNA from bulk tumor, approximately 600 ng per sample. Several biopsies per primary tumor were taken during surgery, spaced as far apart as possible. Surgery that was curative in intent was performed on patients with untreated, newly diagnosed non-small cell lung cancer. Trimming removed 1 base at V and 0 bases at J, with 1 base between. The CDR3 loop spans 14 amino acids. It was with 32 V and 13 J primers that multiplex PCR amplified TCR beta CDR3. In TCRdb, the multiplex PCR reads were re-called with MiXCR into one record per CDR3 protein. The repertoire includes several thousand distinct CDR3 sequences, 22% of them detected once, and about 15% sits in the top ten.

The sample comprised lung tumor tissue. The origin of this receptor is a female donor with non-small cell lung cancer. This chain joins TRBV12-3 or TRBV12-4 and TRBJ2-6; D gene unclear. CDR3 in DNA: TGTGCCAGCAGTTTAGGCTCTGGGGCCAACGTCCTGACTTTC. Residues: CASSLGSGANVLTF.